This T cell receptor beta chain originates from a study of immune cell composition in non-small cell lung cancer. Findings of the study overall: Squamous carcinomas (roughly 80%) more often had tumour-associated clones >0.5% than adenocarcinomas (roughly 33%). Shared sequences between tumour-reactive and dominant in vivo clones were not proven. Tumour TCR-beta clonality was not significantly tied to smoking pack-years.

With regard to this clone: Its antigen is unknown.

The method was immunoSEQ multiplex PCR; TCRdb's version includes in-frame clones alone and lacks a portion of them. The sample shows over 900 clones, around 80% of them seen only once. Normal lung was sampled as far from the tumour as possible, at least 3 cm. Frozen unsorted single-cell suspensions supplied the genomic DNA. Germline CDR1 is SEHNR and CDR2 is FQNEAQ (reference sequence). Trimming removed 5 bases from V and 5 bases from J, with 7 bases in between. The CDR3 spans 11 residues. This TCR came from a human donor with non-small cell lung cancer. The gene calls are TRBV7-9 and TRBJ2-7; unclear D gene. Sequences were obtained from non-adjacent lung tissue. CDR3 residues: CASSPLNEQYF. CDR3 DNA sequence: TGTGCCAGCAGCCCCCTCAACGAGCAGTACTTC.